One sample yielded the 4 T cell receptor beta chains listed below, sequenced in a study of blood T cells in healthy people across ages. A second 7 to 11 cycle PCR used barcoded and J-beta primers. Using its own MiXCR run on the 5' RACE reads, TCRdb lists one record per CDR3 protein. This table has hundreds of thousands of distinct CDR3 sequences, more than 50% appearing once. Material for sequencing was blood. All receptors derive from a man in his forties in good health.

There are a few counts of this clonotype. The CDR3 nucleotides read TGCGCCAGCAGCTCCGGGGAGAGGGCCGGGGAGCTGTTTTTT. This translates into CASSSGERAGELFF. This chain joins TRBV5-1 and TRBJ2-2, with D tentatively TRBD2 (5 bases). Per the germline V gene, CDR1 is SGHRS and CDR2 is YFSETQ. Trimming removed 3 bases from V and 6 bases from J, with 12 bases in between. This CDR3 region has 14 residues.

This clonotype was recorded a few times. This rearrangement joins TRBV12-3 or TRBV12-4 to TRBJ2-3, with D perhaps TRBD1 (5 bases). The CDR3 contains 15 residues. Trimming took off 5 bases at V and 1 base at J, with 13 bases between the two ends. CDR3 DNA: TGTGCCAGCAGTCAGGGTGCAAGAGGCACAGATACGCAGTATTTT. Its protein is CASSQGARGTDTQYF.

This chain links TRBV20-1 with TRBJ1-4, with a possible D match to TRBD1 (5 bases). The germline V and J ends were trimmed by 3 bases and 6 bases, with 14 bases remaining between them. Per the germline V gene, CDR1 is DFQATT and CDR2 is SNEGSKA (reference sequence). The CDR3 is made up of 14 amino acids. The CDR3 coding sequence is TGCAGTGCTAGCACCGGGGGAGATCATGAAAAACTGTTTTTT. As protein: CSASTGGDHEKLFF.

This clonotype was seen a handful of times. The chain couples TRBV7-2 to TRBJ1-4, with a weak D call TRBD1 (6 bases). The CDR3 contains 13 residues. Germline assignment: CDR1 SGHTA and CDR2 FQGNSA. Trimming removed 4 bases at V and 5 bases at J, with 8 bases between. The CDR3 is CASSSGQNEKLFF. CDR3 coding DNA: TGTGCCAGCAGCTCTGGACAGAATGAAAAACTGTTTTTT.